Reported below is one TCR beta chain. The source of the sample is a study of blood T cell repertoires in COVID-19. About the study: Specimens from acute and convalescent COVID-19 originated in the United States, Italy and Spain. T cells, B-cell-depleted T cells, or PBMCs supplied cDNA or gDNA.

How the authors handled the data: Using reference gene primer amplification, nucleated cell counts were estimated. The protocol was immunoSEQ multiplex PCR, while the TCRdb copy is restricted to in-frame clones and leaves out a portion. That table furnishes V, J and clone size, whereas the DNA furnished D and trimming. This sample carries under 250,000 clones, around 86% of them seen once, and the ten largest clones take 9% to 15%. The CDR3 is made up of 10 amino acids. V lost 8 bases and J lost 7, with 9 bases in between. From germline, CDR1 is ENHRY and CDR2 SYGVKD. The rearrangement joins TRBV10-3 to TRBJ2-7; D call uncertain. Source material: peripheral blood. This TCR was sampled from a man older than 75 with acute or convalescent COVID-19. The CDR3 loop is CAIGYGEQYF. In DNA, the CDR3 is TGTGCCATCGGGTACGGGGAGCAGTACTTC.